This T cell receptor (beta chain) is drawn from a study of technical replicates of blood from several donors. Germline assignment: CDR1 SGHRS and CDR2 YFSETQ. Trimming at V came to 1 base and at J to 4 bases, leaving 7 bases not matched to a gene. The CDR3 loop spans 16 amino acids. Clones were sequenced by immunoSEQ multiplex PCR, and TCRdb holds only the in-frame ones, with some missing. Among under 95,000 clones listed, roughly 94% were seen once. This TCR was recovered from a human donor in good health. Sequencing was done on a sample of T cells isolated from PBMCs. The rearrangement links TRBV5-1 to TRBJ1-2; TRBD1 matches at 10 bases. CDR3 residues: CASSLQQTGGFYGYTF. As DNA, the CDR3 is TGCGCCAGCAGCTTGCAACAGACAGGGGGCTTCTATGGCTACACCTTC.